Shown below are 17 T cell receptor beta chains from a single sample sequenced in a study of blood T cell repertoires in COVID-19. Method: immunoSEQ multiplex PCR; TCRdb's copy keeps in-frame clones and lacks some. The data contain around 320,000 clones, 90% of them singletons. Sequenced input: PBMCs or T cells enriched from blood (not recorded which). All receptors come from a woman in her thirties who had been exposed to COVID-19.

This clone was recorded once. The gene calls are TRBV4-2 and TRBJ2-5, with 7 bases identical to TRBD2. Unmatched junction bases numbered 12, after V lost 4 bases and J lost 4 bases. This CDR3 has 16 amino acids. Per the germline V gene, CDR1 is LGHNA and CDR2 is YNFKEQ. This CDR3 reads CASSPQGRGVGETQYF. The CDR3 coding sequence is TGTGCCAGCAGCCCCCAGGGCCGGGGGGTGGGAGAGACCCAGTACTTC.

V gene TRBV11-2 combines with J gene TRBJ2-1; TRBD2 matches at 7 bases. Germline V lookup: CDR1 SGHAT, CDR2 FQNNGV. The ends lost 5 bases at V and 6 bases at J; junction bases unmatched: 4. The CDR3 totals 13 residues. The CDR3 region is CASSRAGINEQFF. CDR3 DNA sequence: TGTGCCAGCAGCAGAGCGGGGATCAATGAGCAGTTCTTC. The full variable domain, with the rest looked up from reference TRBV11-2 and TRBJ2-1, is EAGVAQSPRYKIIEKRQSVAFWCNPISGHATLYWYQQILGQGPKLLIQFQNNGVVDDSQLPKDRFSAERLKGVDSTLKIQPAKLEDSAVYLCASSRAGINEQFFGPGTRLTVL.

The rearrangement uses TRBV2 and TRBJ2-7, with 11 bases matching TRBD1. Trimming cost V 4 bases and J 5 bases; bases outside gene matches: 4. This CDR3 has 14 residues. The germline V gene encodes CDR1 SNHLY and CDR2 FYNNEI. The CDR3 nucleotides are TGTGCCAGCAGTGGCGGACAGGGGGCCGACGAGCAGTACTTC. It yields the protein CASSGGQGADEQYF.

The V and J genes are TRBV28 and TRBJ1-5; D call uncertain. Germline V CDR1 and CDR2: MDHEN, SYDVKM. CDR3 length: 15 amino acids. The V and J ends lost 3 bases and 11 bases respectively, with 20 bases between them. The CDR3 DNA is TGTGCCAGCAGTTTCCCCGCCGGGCCCCGGAGGGCCCAGCATTTT. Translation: CASSFPAGPRRAQHF.

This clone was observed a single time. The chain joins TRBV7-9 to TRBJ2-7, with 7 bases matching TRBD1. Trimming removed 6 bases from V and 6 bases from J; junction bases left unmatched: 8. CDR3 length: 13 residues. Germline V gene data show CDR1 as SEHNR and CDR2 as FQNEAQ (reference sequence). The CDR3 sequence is CASREGARLEQYF. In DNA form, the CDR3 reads TGTGCCAGCAGAGAGGGGGCGCGTCTCGAGCAGTACTTC.

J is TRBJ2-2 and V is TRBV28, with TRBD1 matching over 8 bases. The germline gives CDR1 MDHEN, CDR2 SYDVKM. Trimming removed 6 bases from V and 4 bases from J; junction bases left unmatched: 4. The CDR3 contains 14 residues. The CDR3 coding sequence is TGTGCCAGCAGATTGACAGGGGCCACCGGGGAGCTGTTTTTT. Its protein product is CASRLTGATGELFF.

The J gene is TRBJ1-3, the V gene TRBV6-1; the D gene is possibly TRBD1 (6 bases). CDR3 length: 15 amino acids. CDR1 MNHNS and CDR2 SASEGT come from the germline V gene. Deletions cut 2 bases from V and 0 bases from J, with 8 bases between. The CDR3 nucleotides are TGTGCCAGCAGTGAAACAGGGTACTCTGGAAACACCATATATTTT. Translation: CASSETGYSGNTIYF.

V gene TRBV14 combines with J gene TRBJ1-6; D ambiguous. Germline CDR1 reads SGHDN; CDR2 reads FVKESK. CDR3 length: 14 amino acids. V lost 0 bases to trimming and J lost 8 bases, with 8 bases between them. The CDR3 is CASSQDGRYSPLHF. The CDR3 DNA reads TGTGCCAGCAGCCAAGATGGGAGATATTCACCCCTCCACTTT.

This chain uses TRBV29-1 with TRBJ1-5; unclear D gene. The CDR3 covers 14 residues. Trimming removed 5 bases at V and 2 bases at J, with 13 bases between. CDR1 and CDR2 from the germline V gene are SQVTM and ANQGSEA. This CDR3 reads CSVKASGGNQPQHF. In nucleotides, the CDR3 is TGCAGCGTTAAGGCTTCCGGGGGCAATCAGCCCCAGCATTTT.

CDR3 protein: CASTKDRYVRMPEKLFF. CDR3 nucleotide sequence: TGTGCCAGCACAAAGGACAGATATGTCCGGATGCCGGAAAAACTGTTTTTT. V gene TRBV7-8 combines with J gene TRBJ1-4, with D tentatively TRBD1 (6 bases). Trimming took off 7 bases at V and 8 bases at J, with 26 bases between the two ends. Germline lookup yields CDR1 SGHVS and CDR2 FQNEAQ. The CDR3 loop spans 17 amino acids.

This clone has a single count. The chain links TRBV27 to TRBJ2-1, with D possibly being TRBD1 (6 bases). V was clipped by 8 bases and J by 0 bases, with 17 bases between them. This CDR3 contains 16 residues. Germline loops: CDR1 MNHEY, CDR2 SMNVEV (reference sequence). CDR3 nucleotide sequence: TGTGCCAGCCGAAGGGACACCTCGAGCTCCTACAATGAGCAGTTCTTC. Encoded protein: CASRRDTSSSYNEQFF.

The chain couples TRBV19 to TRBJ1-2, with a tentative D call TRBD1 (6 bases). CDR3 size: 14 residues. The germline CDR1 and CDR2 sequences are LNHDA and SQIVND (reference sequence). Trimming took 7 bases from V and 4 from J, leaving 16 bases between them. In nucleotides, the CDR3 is TGTGCCAGTAAGGGGGGGCGTCGGCCCTATGGCTACACCTTC. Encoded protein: CASKGGRRPYGYTF. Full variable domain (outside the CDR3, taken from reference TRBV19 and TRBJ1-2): DGGITQSPKYLFRKEGQNVTLSCEQNLNHDAMYWYRQDPGQGLRLIYYSQIVNDFQKGDIAEGYSVSREKKESFPLTVTSAQKNPTAFYLCASKGGRRPYGYTFGSGTRLTVV.

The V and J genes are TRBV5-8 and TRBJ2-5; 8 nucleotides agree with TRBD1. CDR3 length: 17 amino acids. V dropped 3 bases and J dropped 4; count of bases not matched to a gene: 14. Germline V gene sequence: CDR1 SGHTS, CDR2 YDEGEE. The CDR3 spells CASSSAPGQEAAETQYF. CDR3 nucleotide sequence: TGTGCCAGCAGCTCCGCCCCGGGACAGGAAGCGGCAGAGACCCAGTACTTC.

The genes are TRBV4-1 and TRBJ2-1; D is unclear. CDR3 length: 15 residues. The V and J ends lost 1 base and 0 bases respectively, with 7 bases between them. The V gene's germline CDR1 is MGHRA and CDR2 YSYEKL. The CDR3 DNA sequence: TGCGCCAGCAGCCAAGGTCCTAGCTCCTACAATGAGCAGTTCTTC. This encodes CASSQGPSSYNEQFF.

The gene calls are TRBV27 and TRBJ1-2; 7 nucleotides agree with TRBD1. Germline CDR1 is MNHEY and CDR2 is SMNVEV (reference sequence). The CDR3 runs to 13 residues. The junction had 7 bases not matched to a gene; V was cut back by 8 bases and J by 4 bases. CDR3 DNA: TGTGCCAGCCGTCAGACAGGGAGCTATGGCTACACCTTC. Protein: CASRQTGSYGYTF.

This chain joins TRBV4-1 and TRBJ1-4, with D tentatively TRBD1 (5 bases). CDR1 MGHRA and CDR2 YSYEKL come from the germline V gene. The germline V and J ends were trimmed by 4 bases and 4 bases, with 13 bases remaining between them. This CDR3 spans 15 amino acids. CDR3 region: CASSRGGAGNEKLFF. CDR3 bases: TGCGCCAGCAGCCGCGGGGGAGCAGGTAATGAAAAACTGTTTTTT.

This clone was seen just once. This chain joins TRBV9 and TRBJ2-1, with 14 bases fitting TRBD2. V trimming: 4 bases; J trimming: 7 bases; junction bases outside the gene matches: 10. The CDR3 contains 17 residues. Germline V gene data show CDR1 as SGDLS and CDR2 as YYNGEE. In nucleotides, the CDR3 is TGTGCCAGCAGCTCCCGACTAGCGGGGGGGTCTATAAATGAGCAGTTCTTC. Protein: CASSSRLAGGSINEQFF.